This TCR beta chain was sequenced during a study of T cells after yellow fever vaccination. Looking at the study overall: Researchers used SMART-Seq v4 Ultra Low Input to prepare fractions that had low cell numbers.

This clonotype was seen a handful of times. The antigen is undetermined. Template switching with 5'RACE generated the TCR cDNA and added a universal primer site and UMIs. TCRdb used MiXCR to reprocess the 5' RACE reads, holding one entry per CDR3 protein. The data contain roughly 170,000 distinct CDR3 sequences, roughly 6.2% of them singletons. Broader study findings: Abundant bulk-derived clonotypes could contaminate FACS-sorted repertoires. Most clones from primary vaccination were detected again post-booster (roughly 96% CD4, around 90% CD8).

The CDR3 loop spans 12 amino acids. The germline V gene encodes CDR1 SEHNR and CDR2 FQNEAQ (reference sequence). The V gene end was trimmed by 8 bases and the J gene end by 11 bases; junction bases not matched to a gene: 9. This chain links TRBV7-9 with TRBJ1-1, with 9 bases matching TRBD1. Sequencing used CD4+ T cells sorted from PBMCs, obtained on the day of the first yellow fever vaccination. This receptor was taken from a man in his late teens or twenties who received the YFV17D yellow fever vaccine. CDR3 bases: TGTGCCAGCCTCCTTGGACAGGGGTTTGCTTTCTTT. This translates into CASLLGQGFAFF.